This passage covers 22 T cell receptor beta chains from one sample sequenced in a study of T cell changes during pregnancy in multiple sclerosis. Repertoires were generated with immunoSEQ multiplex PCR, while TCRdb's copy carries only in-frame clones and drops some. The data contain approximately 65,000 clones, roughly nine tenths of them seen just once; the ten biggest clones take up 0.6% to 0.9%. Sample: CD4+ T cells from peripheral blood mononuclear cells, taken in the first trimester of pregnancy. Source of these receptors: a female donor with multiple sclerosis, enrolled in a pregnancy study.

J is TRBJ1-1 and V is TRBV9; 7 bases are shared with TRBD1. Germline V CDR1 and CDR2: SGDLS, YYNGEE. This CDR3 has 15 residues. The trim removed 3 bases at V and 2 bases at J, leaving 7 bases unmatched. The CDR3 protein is CASSANDRANTEAFF. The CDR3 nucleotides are TGTGCCAGCAGCGCGAACGACAGGGCTAACACTGAAGCTTTCTTT.

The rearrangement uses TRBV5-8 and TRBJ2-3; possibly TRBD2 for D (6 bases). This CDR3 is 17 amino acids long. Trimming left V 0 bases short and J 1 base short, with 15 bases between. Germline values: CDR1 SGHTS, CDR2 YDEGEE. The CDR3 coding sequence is TGTGCCAGCAGCTTGGAGGGATTTGCGGGGCGCACAGATACGCAGTATTTT. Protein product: CASSLEGFAGRTDTQYF.

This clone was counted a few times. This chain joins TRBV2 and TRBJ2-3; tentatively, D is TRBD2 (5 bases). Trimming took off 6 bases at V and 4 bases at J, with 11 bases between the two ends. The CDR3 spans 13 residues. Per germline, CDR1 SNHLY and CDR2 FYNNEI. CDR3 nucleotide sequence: TGTGCCAGCAGGGAGGCAGGTCCAGATACGCAGTATTTT. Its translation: CASREAGPDTQYF.

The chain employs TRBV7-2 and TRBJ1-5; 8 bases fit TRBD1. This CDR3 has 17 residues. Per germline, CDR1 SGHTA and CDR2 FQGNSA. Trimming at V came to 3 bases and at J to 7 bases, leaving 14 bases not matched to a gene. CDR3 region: CASSFDIKGTGRQPQHF. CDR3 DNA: TGTGCCAGCAGCTTCGATATTAAGGGGACAGGTAGGCAGCCCCAGCATTTT.

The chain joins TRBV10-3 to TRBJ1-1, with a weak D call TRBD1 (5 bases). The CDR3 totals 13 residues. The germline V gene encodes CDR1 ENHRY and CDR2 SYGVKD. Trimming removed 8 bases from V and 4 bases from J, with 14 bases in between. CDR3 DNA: TGTGCCATCTGGGGGGAGGGGCCCACTGAAGCTTTCTTT. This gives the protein CAIWGEGPTEAFF.

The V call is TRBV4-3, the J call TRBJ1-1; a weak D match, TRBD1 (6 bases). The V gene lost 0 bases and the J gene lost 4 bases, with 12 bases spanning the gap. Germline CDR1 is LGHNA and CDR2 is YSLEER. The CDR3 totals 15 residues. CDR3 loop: CASSQDGGLSTEAFF. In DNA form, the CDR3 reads TGCGCCAGCAGCCAAGATGGGGGCTTGAGCACTGAAGCTTTCTTT.

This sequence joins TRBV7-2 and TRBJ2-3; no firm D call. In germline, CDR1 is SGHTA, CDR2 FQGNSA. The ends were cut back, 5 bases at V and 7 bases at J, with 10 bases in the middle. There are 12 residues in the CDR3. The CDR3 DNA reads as TGTGCCAGCAGCCGAGATAGAAATACGCAGTATTTT. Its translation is CASSRDRNTQYF.

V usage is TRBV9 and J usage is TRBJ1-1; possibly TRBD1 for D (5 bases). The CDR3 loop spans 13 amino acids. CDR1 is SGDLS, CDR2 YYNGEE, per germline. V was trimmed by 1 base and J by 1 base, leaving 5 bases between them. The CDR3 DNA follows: TGTGCCAGCAGCGTAAGGGGGAACACTGAAGCTTTCTTT. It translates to CASSVRGNTEAFF.

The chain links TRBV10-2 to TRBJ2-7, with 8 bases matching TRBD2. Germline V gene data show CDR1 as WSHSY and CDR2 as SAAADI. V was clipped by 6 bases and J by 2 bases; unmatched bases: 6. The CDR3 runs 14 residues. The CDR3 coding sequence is TGCGCCAGCAGGGAGAGCGGGGGCCCCTACGAGCAGTACTTC. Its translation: CASRESGGPYEQYF.

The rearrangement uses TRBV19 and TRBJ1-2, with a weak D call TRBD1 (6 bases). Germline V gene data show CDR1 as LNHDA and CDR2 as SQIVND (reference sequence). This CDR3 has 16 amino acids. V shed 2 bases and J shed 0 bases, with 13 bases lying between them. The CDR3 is CASSISGAGANYGYTF. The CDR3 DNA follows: TGTGCCAGTAGTATATCGGGGGCGGGAGCTAACTATGGCTACACCTTC.

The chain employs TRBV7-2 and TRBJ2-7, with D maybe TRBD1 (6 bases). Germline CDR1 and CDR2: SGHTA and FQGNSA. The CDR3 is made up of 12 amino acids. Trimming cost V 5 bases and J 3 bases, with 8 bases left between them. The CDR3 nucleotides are TGTGCCAGCAGCCTACAGGGCTACGAGCAGTACTTC. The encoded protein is CASSLQGYEQYF.

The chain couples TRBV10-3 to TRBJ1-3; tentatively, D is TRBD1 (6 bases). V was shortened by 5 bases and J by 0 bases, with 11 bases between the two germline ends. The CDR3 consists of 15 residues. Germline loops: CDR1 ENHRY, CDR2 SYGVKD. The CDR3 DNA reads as TGTGCCATCAGTTTTGGACAGCACTCTGGAAACACCATATATTTT. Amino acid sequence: CAISFGQHSGNTIYF.

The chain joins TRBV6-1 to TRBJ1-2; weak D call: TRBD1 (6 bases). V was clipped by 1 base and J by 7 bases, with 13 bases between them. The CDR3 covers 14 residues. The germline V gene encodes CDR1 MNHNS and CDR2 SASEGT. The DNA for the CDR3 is TGTGCCAGCAGTGAAGGGGGGGGCGCGTTTGGCTACACCTTC. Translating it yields CASSEGGGAFGYTF.

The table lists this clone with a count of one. CDR3: CASSRSGEYGYTF. The CDR3 nucleotides are TGCGCCAGCAGCCGTTCCGGGGAGTATGGCTACACCTTC. V and J are TRBV4-3 and TRBJ1-2; D not certain. CDR1 is LGHNA, CDR2 YSLEER, per germline. This CDR3 region has 13 residues. V lost 4 bases, J lost 5 bases, and 11 bases lay in between.

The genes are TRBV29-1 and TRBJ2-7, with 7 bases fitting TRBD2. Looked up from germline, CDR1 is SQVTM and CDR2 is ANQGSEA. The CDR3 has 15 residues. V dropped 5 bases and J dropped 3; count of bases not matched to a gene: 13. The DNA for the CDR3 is TGCAGCGTTTTACTAGCAGCGGGGTTCGGCTACGAGCAGTACTTC. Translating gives CSVLLAAGFGYEQYF.

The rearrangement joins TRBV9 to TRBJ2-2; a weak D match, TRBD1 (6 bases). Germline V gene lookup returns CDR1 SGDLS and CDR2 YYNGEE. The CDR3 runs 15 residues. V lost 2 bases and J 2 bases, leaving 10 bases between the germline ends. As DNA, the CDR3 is TGTGCCAGCAGCGTCAGGGGTCCAAACACCGGGGAGCTGTTTTTT. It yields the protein CASSVRGPNTGELFF.

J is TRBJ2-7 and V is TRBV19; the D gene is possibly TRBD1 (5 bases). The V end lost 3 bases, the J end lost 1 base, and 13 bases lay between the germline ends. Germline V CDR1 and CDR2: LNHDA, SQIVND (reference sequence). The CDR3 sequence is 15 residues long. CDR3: CASSIGRSGSYEQYF. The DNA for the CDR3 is TGTGCCAGTAGTATTGGTCGGTCAGGGTCCTACGAGCAGTACTTC.

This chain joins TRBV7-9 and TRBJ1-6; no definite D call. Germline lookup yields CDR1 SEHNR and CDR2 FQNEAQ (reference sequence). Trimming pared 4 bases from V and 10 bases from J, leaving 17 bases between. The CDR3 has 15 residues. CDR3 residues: CASSSGSRAGSPLHF. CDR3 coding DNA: TGTGCCAGCAGCTCAGGAAGTAGGGCGGGCTCACCCCTCCACTTT.

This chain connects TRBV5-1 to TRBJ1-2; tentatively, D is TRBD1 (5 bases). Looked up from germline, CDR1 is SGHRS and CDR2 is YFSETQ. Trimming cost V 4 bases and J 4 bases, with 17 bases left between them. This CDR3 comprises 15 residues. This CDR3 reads CASSGTGTSPYGYTF. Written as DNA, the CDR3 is TGCGCCAGCAGCGGAACAGGTACCTCTCCCTATGGCTACACCTTC. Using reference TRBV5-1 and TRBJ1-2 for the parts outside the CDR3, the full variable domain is KAGVTQTPRYLIKTRGQQVTLSCSPISGHRSVSWYQQTPGQGLQFLFEYFSETQRNKGNFPGRFSGRQFSNSRSEMNVSTLELGDSALYLCASSGTGTSPYGYTFGSGTRLTVV.

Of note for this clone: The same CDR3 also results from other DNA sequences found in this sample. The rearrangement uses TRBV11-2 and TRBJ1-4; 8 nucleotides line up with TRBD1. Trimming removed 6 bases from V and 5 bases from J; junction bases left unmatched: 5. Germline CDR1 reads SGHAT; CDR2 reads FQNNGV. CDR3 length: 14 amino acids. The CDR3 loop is CASSLDRGNEKLFF. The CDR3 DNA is TGTGCCAGCAGTCTTGACAGGGGAAATGAAAAACTGTTTTTT.

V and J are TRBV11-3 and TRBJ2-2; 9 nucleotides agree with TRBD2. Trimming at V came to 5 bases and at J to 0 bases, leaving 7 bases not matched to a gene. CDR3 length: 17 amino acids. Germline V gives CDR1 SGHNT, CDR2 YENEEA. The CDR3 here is CASSPGLAGTNTGELFF. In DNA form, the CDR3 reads TGTGCCAGCAGCCCCGGCCTAGCGGGGACGAACACCGGGGAGCTGTTTTTT.

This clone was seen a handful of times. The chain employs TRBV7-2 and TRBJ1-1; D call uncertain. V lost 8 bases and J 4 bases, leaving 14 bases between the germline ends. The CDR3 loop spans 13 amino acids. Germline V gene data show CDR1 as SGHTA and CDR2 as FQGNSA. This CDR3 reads CASLDFLGTEAFF. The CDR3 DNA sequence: TGTGCCAGCTTAGACTTCTTGGGCACTGAAGCTTTCTTT.